The 10 T cell receptor beta chains reported below all come from one sample, sequenced in a study of blood T cell repertoires in COVID-19. This table comes from immunoSEQ multiplex PCR, and its TCRdb copy is limited to in-frame clones, with some not included. The sample carries 40,000 to 60,000 clones, 84% recorded once. Sequenced: peripheral blood. These receptors originate from a human donor in a cohort sampled during active COVID-19.

The chain links TRBV10-3 to TRBJ2-3, with D tentatively TRBD2 (5 bases). CDR1 and CDR2 from the germline V gene are ENHRY and SYGVKD. The CDR3 is 17 residues long. The V and J ends lost 2 bases and 4 bases respectively, with 19 bases between them. Here the CDR3 DNA reads TGTGCCATCAGTGAGAACCCACCCGGAGGCGTTTCAGATACGCAGTATTTT. This sequence encodes CAISENPPGGVSDTQYF.

The count of this clone is one. The chain carries TRBV5-6 and TRBJ1-1; no definite D call. Trimming took off 2 bases at V and 0 bases at J, with 14 bases between the two ends. The CDR3 is 16 amino acids. Germline CDR1 is SGHDT and CDR2 is YYEEEE. CDR3 nucleotides: TGTGCCAGCAGCTTAGGAACCCGGGTATTGAACACTGAAGCTTTCTTT. It specifies CASSLGTRVLNTEAFF. The complete variable domain, with remaining parts taken from reference TRBV5-6 and TRBJ1-1, reads DAGVTQSPTHLIKTRGQQVTLRCSPKSGHDTVSWYQQALGQGPQFIFQYYEEEERQRGNFPDRFSGHQFPNYSSELNVNALLLGDSALYLCASSLGTRVLNTEAFFGQGTRLTVV.

This clone was detected a few times. The V and J genes are TRBV6-5 and TRBJ1-5; D ambiguous. Germline V gene sequence: CDR1 MNHEY, CDR2 SVGAGI. The CDR3 length is 15 residues. Between the trimmed V and J ends, which lost 6 bases and 6 bases, there was a span of 18 bases. CDR3 nucleotides: TGTGCCAGCAGCGCCGGGGAAGGGTACCCTCAGCCCCAGCATTTT. Translated: CASSAGEGYPQPQHF.

The chain combines TRBV27 with TRBJ2-7, with 9 bases aligning to TRBD2. This CDR3 comprises 11 residues. After removal of 3 bases from V and 13 bases from J, the junction contained 4 bases not matched to a gene. From germline, CDR1 is MNHEY and CDR2 SMNVEV (reference sequence). The chain's CDR3 is CASSFGGRVYF. CDR3 sequence (DNA): TGTGCCAGCAGTTTTGGCGGGAGGGTCTACTTC.

The chain couples TRBV10-3 to TRBJ1-1, with TRBD1 identical over 7 bases. Per the germline V gene, CDR1 is ENHRY and CDR2 is SYGVKD. The trim removed 6 bases at V and 3 bases at J, leaving 7 bases unmatched. The CDR3 runs to 14 residues. CDR3 DNA: TGTGCCATCAGGCCGGGACAGTCGGACACTGAAGCTTTCTTT. Its protein is CAIRPGQSDTEAFF.

About this clone itself: The junction departs from germline at one end; a sequencing error may be responsible. The genes are TRBV5-4 and TRBJ2-3; 8 positions agree with TRBD2. Germline-derived CDR1 and CDR2 are SGHNT and YYREEE (reference sequence). The CDR3 runs to 15 residues. The CDR3 sequence is CASTSGRTSRDTQYF. CDR3 bases: TGTGCCAGCACCTCCGGTAGGACTAGCAGAGATACGCAGTATTTT.

This clone has a single count. The chain couples TRBV3-1 (or the pseudogene TRBV3-2) to TRBJ2-5; D is unresolved. Per the germline V gene, CDR1 is LGHDT and CDR2 is YNNKEL (reference sequence). The CDR3 covers 13 residues. V was trimmed by 5 bases and J by 2 bases, leaving 9 bases between them. This chain's CDR3 is CASSSGLQETQYF. In nucleotides, the CDR3 is TGTGCCAGCAGCTCTGGCTTACAAGAGACCCAGTACTTC.

The chain couples TRBV25-1 to TRBJ1-6; D is unclear. CDR1 MGHDK and CDR2 SYGVNS come from the germline V gene. With 3 bases removed from V and 7 bases from J, the gap between germline ends came to 16 bases. The CDR3 is 16 amino acids. The CDR3 loop is CASSDHNSGGNSPLHF. The CDR3 DNA follows: TGTGCCAGCAGTGACCACAACAGTGGAGGAAATTCACCCCTCCACTTT.

The chain combines TRBV10-3 with TRBJ2-1, with 13 bases lining up with TRBD2. The trim removed 0 bases at V and 7 bases at J, leaving 12 bases unmatched. Germline assignment: CDR1 ENHRY and CDR2 SYGVKD. The CDR3 loop spans 19 amino acids. The CDR3 sequence: CAISESRGLLAGGPNEQFF. For the CDR3, the DNA is TGTGCCATCAGTGAGTCGAGGGGACTACTAGCGGGAGGGCCGAATGAGCAGTTCTTC.

J is TRBJ2-5 and V is TRBV5-1, with 8 bases aligning to TRBD1. Germline CDR1 is SGHRS and CDR2 is YFSETQ. CDR3 length: 13 amino acids. With V trimmed by 5 bases and J by 7 bases, 7 bases remained unmatched. The CDR3 DNA reads TGCGCCAGCAGAGAGCAGGGGGCGGGGACCCAGTACTTC. It translates to CASREQGAGTQYF.